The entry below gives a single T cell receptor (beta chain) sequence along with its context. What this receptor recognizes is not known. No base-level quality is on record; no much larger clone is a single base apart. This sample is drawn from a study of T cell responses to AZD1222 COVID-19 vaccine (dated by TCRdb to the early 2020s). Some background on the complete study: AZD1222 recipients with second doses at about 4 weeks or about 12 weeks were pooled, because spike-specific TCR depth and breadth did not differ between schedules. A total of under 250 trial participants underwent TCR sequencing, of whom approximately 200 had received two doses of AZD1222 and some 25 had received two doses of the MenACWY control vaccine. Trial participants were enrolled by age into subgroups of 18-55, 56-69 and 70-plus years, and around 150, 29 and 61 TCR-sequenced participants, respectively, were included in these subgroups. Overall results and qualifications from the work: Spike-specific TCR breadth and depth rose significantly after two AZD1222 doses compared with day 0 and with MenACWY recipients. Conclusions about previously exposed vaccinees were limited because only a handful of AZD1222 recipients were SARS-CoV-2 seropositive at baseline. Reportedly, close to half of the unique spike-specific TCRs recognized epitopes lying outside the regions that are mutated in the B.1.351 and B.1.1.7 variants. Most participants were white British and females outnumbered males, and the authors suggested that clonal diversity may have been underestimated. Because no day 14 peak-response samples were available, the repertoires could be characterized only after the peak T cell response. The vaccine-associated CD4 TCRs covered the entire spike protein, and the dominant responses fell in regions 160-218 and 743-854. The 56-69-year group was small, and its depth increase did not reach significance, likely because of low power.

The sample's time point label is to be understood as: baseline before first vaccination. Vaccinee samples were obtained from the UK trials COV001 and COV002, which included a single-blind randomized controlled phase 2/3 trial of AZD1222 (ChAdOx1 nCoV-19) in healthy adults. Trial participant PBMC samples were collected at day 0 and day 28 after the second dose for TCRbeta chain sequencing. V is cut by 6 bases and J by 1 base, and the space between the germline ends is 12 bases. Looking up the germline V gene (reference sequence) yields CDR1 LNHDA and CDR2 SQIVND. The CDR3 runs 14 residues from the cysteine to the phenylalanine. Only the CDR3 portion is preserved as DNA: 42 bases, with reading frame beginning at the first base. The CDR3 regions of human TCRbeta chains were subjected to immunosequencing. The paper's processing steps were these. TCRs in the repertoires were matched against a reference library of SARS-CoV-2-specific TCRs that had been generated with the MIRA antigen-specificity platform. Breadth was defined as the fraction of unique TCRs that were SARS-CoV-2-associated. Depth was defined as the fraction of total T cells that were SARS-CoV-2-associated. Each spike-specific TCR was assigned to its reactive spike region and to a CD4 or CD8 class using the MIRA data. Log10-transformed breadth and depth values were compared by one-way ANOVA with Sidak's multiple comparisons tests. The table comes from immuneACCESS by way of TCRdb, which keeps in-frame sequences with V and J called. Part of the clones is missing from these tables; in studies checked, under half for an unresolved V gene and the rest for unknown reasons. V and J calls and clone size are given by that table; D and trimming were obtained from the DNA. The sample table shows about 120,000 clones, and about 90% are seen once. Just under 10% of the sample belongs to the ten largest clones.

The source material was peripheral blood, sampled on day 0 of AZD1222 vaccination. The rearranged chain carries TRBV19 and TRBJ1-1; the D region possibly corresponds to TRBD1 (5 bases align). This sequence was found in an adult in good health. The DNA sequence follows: TGTGCCAGTAGACCCTTGGGGGAGAACACTGAAGCTTTCTTT. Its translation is CASRPLGENTEAFF.